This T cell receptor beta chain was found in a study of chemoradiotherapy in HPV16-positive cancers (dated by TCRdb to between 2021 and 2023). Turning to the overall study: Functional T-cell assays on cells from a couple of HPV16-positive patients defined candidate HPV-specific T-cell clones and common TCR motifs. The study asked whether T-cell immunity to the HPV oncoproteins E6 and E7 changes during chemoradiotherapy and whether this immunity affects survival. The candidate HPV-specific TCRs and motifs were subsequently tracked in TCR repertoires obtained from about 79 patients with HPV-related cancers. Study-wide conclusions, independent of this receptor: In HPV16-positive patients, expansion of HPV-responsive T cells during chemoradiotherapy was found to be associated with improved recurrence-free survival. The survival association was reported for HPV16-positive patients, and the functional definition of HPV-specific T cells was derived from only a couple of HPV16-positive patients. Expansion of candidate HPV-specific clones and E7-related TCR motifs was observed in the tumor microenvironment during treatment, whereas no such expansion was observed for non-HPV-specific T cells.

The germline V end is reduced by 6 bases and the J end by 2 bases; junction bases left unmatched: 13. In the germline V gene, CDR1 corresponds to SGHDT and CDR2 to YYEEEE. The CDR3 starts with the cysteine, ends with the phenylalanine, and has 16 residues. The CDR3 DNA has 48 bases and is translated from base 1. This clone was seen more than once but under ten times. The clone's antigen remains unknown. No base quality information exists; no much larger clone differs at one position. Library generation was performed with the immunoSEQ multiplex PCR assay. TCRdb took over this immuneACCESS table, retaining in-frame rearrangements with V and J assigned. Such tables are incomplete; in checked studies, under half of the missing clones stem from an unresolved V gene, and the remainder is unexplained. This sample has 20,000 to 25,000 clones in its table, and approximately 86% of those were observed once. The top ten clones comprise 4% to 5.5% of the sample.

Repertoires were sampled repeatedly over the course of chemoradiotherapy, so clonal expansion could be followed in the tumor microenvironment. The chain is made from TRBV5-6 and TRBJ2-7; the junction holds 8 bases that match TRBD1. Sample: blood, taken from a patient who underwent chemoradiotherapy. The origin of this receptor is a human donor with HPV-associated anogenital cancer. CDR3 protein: CASNFRTGTSAYEQYF. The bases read TGTGCCAGCAACTTTAGGACAGGGACAAGCGCCTACGAGCAGTACTTC.